A selection of T cell receptor beta chains follows, all from one sample in a study of T-cell reconstitution after alpha-beta-depleted transplantation in children. MiXCR was run by TCRdb on the PCR reads, yielding one entry per CDR3 protein. The sample consists of 200,000 to 250,000 distinct CDR3 sequences, roughly 25% of them appearing once. Specimen: PBMCs, mostly from graft donor cells, collected 360 days after TCRalphabeta/CD19-depleted stem cell transplant. These receptors all stem from a female patient between 2 and 15 years old who had a stem cell transplant for congenital amegakaryocytic thrombocytopenia, so the T cells may come from the graft donor. CDR3s include the opening cysteine and the closing phenylalanine or tryptophan. The D gene is left open where the match is weak. A row's size may be missing; if present it is once, few, many or a size class.

clone size | D gene | J gene | V gene | CDR3 protein | CDR3 DNA
many | - | TRBJ2-2 | TRBV4-3 | CASSQDTNTGELFF | TGCGCCAGCAGCCAAGATACCAACACCGGGGAGCTGTTTTTT
- | - | TRBJ1-1 | TRBV11-2 | CASSYSQVTEAFF | TGTGCCAGCAGCTACTCCCAGGTCACTGAAGCTTTCTTT
- | - | TRBJ2-1 | TRBV20-1 | CSAKGGARYNEQFF | TGCAGTGCTAAGGGCGGGGCGCGGTACAATGAGCAGTTCTTC
- | - | TRBJ1-2 | TRBV27 | CAVAGARFYGYTF | TGTGCCGTTGCCGGGGCCCGATTTTATGGCTACACCTTC
- | TRBD1 | TRBJ1-1 | TRBV5-1 | CGSSRGQVNTEAFF | TGCGGCAGCAGCAGGGGACAGGTGAACACTGAAGCTTTCTTT
- | TRBD1 | TRBJ2-7 | TRBV5-1 | CASSQTGTGTSYEQYF | TGCGCCAGCAGTCAAACCGGGACAGGGACCTCCTACGAGCAGTACTTC
- | TRBD1 | TRBJ1-1 | TRBV19 | CASSIWGDRALLNTEAFF | TGTGCCAGTAGTATATGGGGGGACAGGGCGCTCTTGAACACTGAAGCTTTCTTT
few | - | TRBJ2-7 | TRBV5-6 | CASRKTEYEQYF | TGTGCCAGCAGAAAAACAGAGTACGAGCAGTACTTC
- | - | TRBJ2-2 | TRBV9 | CASHNPNTGELFF | TGTGCCAGCCACAACCCGAACACCGGGGAGCTGTTTTTT
once | - | TRBJ2-1 | TRBV7-9 | CASRLGRYEQFF | TGTGCCAGCAGATTAGGCAGGTATGAGCAGTTCTTC
few | TRBD2 | TRBJ2-7 | TRBV6-1 | CASSPSSGTSGPYEQYF | TGTGCCAGCAGTCCCTCCTCCGGGACTAGCGGACCCTACGAGCAGTACTTC
- | TRBD2 | TRBJ2-1 | TRBV4-1 | CASSQGPGSSGGVGEQFF | TGCGCCAGCAGCCAAGGCCCCGGGTCTAGCGGGGGGGTAGGTGAGCAGTTCTTC
many | - | TRBJ2-2 | TRBV4-3 | CASSQDRTIAYTGELFF | TGCGCCAGCAGCCAGGATAGGACAATAGCTTATACCGGGGAGCTGTTTTTT
- | - | TRBJ2-5 | TRBV6-5 | CASSSRTAQETQYF | TGTGCCAGCAGTTCGCGGACAGCCCAAGAGACCCAGTACTTC
- | - | TRBJ1-2 | TRBV7-9 | CASSLSPGRFGYTF | TGTGCCAGCAGCTTAAGTCCAGGGCGGTTTGGCTACACCTTC
- | - | TRBJ2-5 | TRBV20-1 | CSATGTPSETQYF | TGCAGTGCAACCGGGACACCATCTGAGACCCAGTACTTC
- | TRBD1 | TRBJ1-4 | TRBV6-2/TRBV6-3 | CASSYQGATNEKLFF | TGTGCCAGCAGTTACCAGGGGGCAACTAATGAAAAACTGTTTTTT
few | - | TRBJ2-1 | TRBV12-3/TRBV12-4 | CASSFGGTNNEQFF | TGTGCCAGCAGCTTCGGGGGAACAAACAATGAGCAGTTCTTC
- | - | TRBJ2-7 | TRBV7-9 | CASSLDQGYEQYF | TGTGCCAGCAGCTTAGACCAGGGGTACGAGCAGTACTTC
few | TRBD1 | TRBJ1-1 | TRBV7-3 | CASSIDRGREAFF | TGTGCCAGCAGCATTGACAGGGGAAGGGAAGCTTTCTTT
- | - | TRBJ1-1 | TRBV5-1 | CASSIYGLPMTTEAFF | TGCGCCAGCAGCATATACGGACTGCCCATGACCACTGAAGCTTTCTTT
- | TRBD1 | TRBJ2-5 | TRBV2 | CASGTAIQETQYF | TGTGCCAGCGGGACAGCGATCCAAGAGACCCAGTACTTC
few | - | TRBJ1-6 | TRBV10-3 | CAIKGTPDNSPLHF | TGTGCCATCAAAGGGACACCTGATAATTCACCCCTCCACTTT
- | TRBD2 | TRBJ2-7 | TRBV4-1 | CASSRTWTSGSYEQYF | TGCGCCAGCAGCCGAACTTGGACTAGCGGCTCCTACGAGCAGTACTTC
- | - | TRBJ2-4 | TRBV5-1 | CASSFQGVAKNIQYF | TGCGCCAGCAGCTTCCAGGGTGTGGCCAAAAACATTCAGTACTTC
- | TRBD2 | TRBJ2-3 | TRBV20-1 | CSARGLAGWSEKTFSTDTQYF | TGCAGTGCTAGAGGACTAGCGGGCTGGTCCGAAAAGACCTTTAGCACAGATACGCAGTATTTT
- | TRBD1 | TRBJ2-3 | TRBV6-1 | CAIRGLSTDTQYF | TGTGCCATCAGGGGGTTGAGCACAGATACGCAGTATTTT
few | - | TRBJ1-2 | TRBV25-1 | CASSVTRDYGYTF | TGTGCCAGCAGTGTAACACGAGACTATGGCTACACCTTC
- | - | TRBJ1-5 | TRBV12-3/TRBV12-4 | CASSLGFFQPQHF | TGTGCCAGCAGTTTAGGCTTTTTTCAGCCCCAGCATTTT
few | - | TRBJ2-4 | TRBV5-4 | CASSLVGETIQYF | TGTGCCAGCAGCTTGGTTGGGGAAACTATTCAGTACTTC
- | - | TRBJ1-5 | TRBV5-4 | CASSFDSYQPQHF | TGTGCCAGCAGCTTTGACTCATATCAGCCCCAGCATTTT
many | - | TRBJ2-1 | TRBV7-9 | CASSLVLGTNEQFF | TGTGCCAGCAGCTTAGTTCTAGGGACGAATGAGCAGTTCTTC
- | - | TRBJ2-7 | TRBV7-6 | CASSLSPPGDSYEQYF | TGTGCCAGCAGCTTAAGTCCTCCCGGGGACTCCTACGAGCAGTACTTC